Listed below are T cell receptor beta chains from one sample, sequenced in a study of T cells in Graves' hyperthyroidism and ophthalmopathy. TCRdb reprocessed the multiplex PCR reads via MiXCR and lists one record per CDR3 protein. Of some 300,000 distinct CDR3 sequences in the sample, roughly a fifth were seen once. Sample: blood. Source of these receptors: a man in his fifties with Graves' ophthalmopathy. The CDR3 runs from the conserved cysteine through the conserved F or W. The order of the fields is CDR3 length, D gene, V gene, J gene, clone size, CDR3 protein, CDR3 DNA. A D gene is named only where the DNA matches it firmly. Rows give clone size only sometimes, using once, few, many, or a class for an expanded clone.

length: 13; D: -; V: TRBV28; J: TRBJ2-7; size: many; CDR3: CASSPRGPWEQYF; DNA: TGTGCCAGCAGTCCGCGGGGACCTTGGGAGCAGTACTTC
length: 14; D: -; V: TRBV20-1; J: TRBJ1-5; size: -; CDR3: CSAGAVGSNQPQHF; DNA: TGCAGTGCCGGGGCGGTCGGTAGCAATCAGCCCCAGCATTTT
length: 12; D: -; V: TRBV30; J: TRBJ2-2; size: many; CDR3: CAWSSPTGELFF; DNA: TGTGCCTGGAGTTCCCCTACCGGGGAGCTGTTTTTT
length: 16; D: TRBD2; V: TRBV11-2; J: TRBJ2-5; size: many; CDR3: CASSLTVGGPAETQYF; DNA: TGTGCCAGCAGCTTAACGGTGGGAGGGCCCGCAGAGACCCAGTACTTC
length: 14; D: TRBD1; V: TRBV28; J: TRBJ1-1; size: many; CDR3: CASSRTGFNTEAFF; DNA: TGTGCCAGCAGCAGGACAGGGTTTAACACTGAAGCTTTCTTT
length: 17; D: TRBD2; V: TRBV4-1; J: TRBJ2-7; size: few; CDR3: CASSQALSGLNSYEQYF; DNA: TGCGCCAGCAGCCAAGCGCTTAGCGGGCTTAACTCCTACGAGCAGTACTTC
length: 13; D: -; V: TRBV28; J: TRBJ2-7; size: -; CDR3: CASRKRSSGGQYF; DNA: TGTGCCAGCAGAAAAAGGTCCTCCGGGGGGCAGTACTTC
length: 16; D: -; V: TRBV5-1; J: TRBJ2-5; size: many; CDR3: CASSLARGARQETQYF; DNA: TGCGCCAGCAGCTTGGCGAGGGGGGCGCGGCAAGAGACCCAGTACTTC
length: 18; D: -; V: TRBV11-2; J: TRBJ1-2; size: many; CDR3: CASSPRPGAHGTPYGYTF; DNA: TGTGCCAGCAGCCCTAGGCCAGGGGCGCATGGGACGCCCTATGGCTACACCTTC
length: 13; D: -; V: TRBV6-1; J: TRBJ2-7; size: many; CDR3: CASMLSRFGEQYF; DNA: TGTGCCAGCATGTTGAGCAGGTTTGGCGAGCAGTACTTC
length: 15; D: -; V: TRBV5-1; J: TRBJ2-2; size: -; CDR3: CASSLAGSPTGELFF; DNA: TGCGCCAGCAGCTTGGCTGGCAGTCCGACCGGGGAGCTGTTTTTT
length: 16; D: -; V: TRBV7-8; J: TRBJ1-4; size: many; CDR3: CASSLRSPGANEKLFF; DNA: TGTGCCAGCAGCCTGCGTTCTCCGGGCGCGAATGAAAAACTGTTTTTT
length: 13; D: -; V: TRBV28; J: TRBJ2-7; size: many; CDR3: CASSTWEANEQYF; DNA: TGTGCCAGCAGTACGTGGGAGGCCAACGAGCAGTACTTC
length: 15; D: TRBD1; V: TRBV6-5; J: TRBJ2-1; size: few; CDR3: CASSYPGQGHNEQFF; DNA: TGTGCCAGCAGTTATCCGGGACAGGGGCACAATGAGCAGTTCTTC
length: 15; D: TRBD2; V: TRBV20-1; J: TRBJ2-5; size: many; CDR3: CSARGTSGDQETQYF; DNA: TGCAGTGCTAGGGGGACTAGCGGGGACCAAGAGACCCAGTACTTC
length: 16; D: TRBD2; V: TRBV3-1; J: TRBJ2-1; size: many; CDR3: CASSQDELAGGGEQFF; DNA: TGTGCCAGCAGCCAAGATGAACTAGCGGGAGGAGGCGAGCAGTTCTTC
length: 13; D: TRBD1; V: TRBV20-1; J: TRBJ2-7; size: many; CDR3: CSAGRTGLGEQYF; DNA: TGCAGTGCTGGTCGGACAGGGTTGGGCGAGCAGTACTTC
length: 15; D: TRBD2; V: TRBV9; J: TRBJ2-1; size: many; CDR3: CASSVGTSGNNEQFF; DNA: TGTGCCAGCAGCGTCGGGACTAGCGGGAACAATGAGCAGTTCTTC
length: 13; D: -; V: TRBV6-4; J: TRBJ1-1; size: -; CDR3: CASRREPNTEAFF; DNA: TGTGCCAGCAGACGGGAGCCAAACACTGAAGCTTTCTTT
length: 14; D: -; V: TRBV3-1; J: TRBJ1-4; size: few; CDR3: CASSQDIRNEKLFF; DNA: TGTGCCAGCAGCCAAGATATCCGTAATGAAAAACTGTTTTTT
length: 17; D: TRBD1; V: TRBV6-1; J: TRBJ2-2; size: -; CDR3: CASSHGRTGKNTGELFF; DNA: TGTGCCAGCAGCCACGGAAGGACAGGGAAGAACACCGGGGAGCTGTTTTTT
length: 14; D: -; V: TRBV20-1; J: TRBJ2-5; size: -; CDR3: CSASDLAPESTQYF; DNA: TGCAGTGCTAGTGATTTGGCCCCGGAATCGACCCAGTACTTC
length: 15; D: -; V: TRBV2; J: TRBJ1-5; size: many; CDR3: CASTPETYSNQPQHF; DNA: TGTGCCAGCACTCCGGAGACGTATAGCAATCAGCCCCAGCATTTT
length: 15; D: TRBD1; V: TRBV11-2; J: TRBJ2-5; size: -; CDR3: CASSRTRTGKETQYF; DNA: TGTGCCAGCAGTCGCACCCGGACAGGGAAAGAGACCCAGTACTTC
length: 14; D: -; V: TRBV12-3/TRBV12-4; J: TRBJ1-1; size: many; CDR3: CASSLRAANTEAFF; DNA: TGTGCCAGCAGTTTGCGGGCGGCGAACACTGAAGCTTTCTTT
length: 15; D: TRBD2; V: TRBV5-1; J: TRBJ2-3; size: few; CDR3: CASRIAGERLDTQYF; DNA: TGCGCCAGCAGAATAGCGGGAGAACGTTTGGATACGCAGTATTTT
length: 11; D: -; V: TRBV10-2; J: TRBJ2-7; size: -; CDR3: CASSHSGEQYF; DNA: TGCGCCAGCTCCCACTCTGGCGAGCAGTACTTC
length: 13; D: -; V: TRBV6-1; J: TRBJ1-4; size: -; CDR3: CASSKDSNEKLFF; DNA: TGTGCCAGCAGTAAGGACAGTAATGAAAAACTGTTTTTT
length: 14; D: -; V: TRBV12-3/TRBV12-4; J: TRBJ1-5; size: few; CDR3: CASSYGTRNQPQHF; DNA: TGTGCCAGCAGCTACGGGACACGGAATCAGCCCCAGCATTTT
length: 15; D: -; V: TRBV3-1; J: TRBJ1-5; size: many; CDR3: CASSQDGLVNQPQHF; DNA: TGTGCCAGCAGCCAAGACGGTTTAGTCAATCAGCCCCAGCATTTT
length: 15; D: -; V: TRBV7-8; J: TRBJ2-1; size: many; CDR3: CASRAGSSWGNEQFF; DNA: TGTGCCAGCAGGGCGGGCAGTTCTTGGGGGAATGAGCAGTTCTTC
length: 17; D: TRBD2; V: TRBV18; J: TRBJ2-3; size: -; CDR3: CASSPSGTSGVTDTQYF; DNA: TGTGCCAGCTCACCTTCCGGGACTAGCGGGGTCACAGATACGCAGTATTTT
length: 16; D: TRBD2; V: TRBV9; J: TRBJ2-3; size: -; CDR3: CASSVEGGRTTDTQYF; DNA: TGTGCCAGCAGCGTCGAGGGCGGGAGGACCACAGATACGCAGTATTTT
length: 12; D: -; V: TRBV30; J: TRBJ1-1; size: many; CDR3: CAWTEGGAEAFF; DNA: TGTGCCTGGACGGAGGGGGGGGCTGAAGCTTTCTTT
length: 13; D: -; V: TRBV12-3/TRBV12-4; J: TRBJ1-6; size: many; CDR3: CASSRRGNSPLHF; DNA: TGTGCCAGCTCTAGGAGGGGTAATTCACCCCTCCACTTT
length: 15; D: -; V: TRBV5-5; J: TRBJ1-5; size: -; CDR3: CASSLTLGGSQPQHF; DNA: TGTGCCAGCAGTCTGACCCTCGGGGGGAGTCAGCCCCAGCATTTT
length: 18; D: TRBD2; V: TRBV7-8; J: TRBJ2-1; size: few; CDR3: CASRSQSGRQETYNEQFF; DNA: TGTGCCAGCAGATCACAAAGCGGGAGACAAGAGACATACAATGAGCAGTTCTTC
length: 15; D: -; V: TRBV2; J: TRBJ1-1; size: many; CDR3: CASSRRVGGLTEAFF; DNA: TGTGCCAGCAGTCGCCGTGTGGGGGGGCTGACTGAAGCTTTCTTT
length: 15; D: -; V: TRBV2; J: TRBJ1-5; size: many; CDR3: CASSGDREPNQPQHF; DNA: TGTGCCAGCAGTGGGGACCGGGAACCCAATCAGCCCCAGCATTTT
length: 15; D: TRBD2; V: TRBV2; J: TRBJ2-3; size: -; CDR3: CASRAGLLSTDTQYF; DNA: TGTGCCAGCAGAGCGGGACTCCTAAGCACAGATACGCAGTATTTT
length: 17; D: TRBD2; V: TRBV5-1; J: TRBJ2-7; size: few; CDR3: CASSSGTSGSPVYEQYF; DNA: TGCGCCAGCAGCTCGGGGACTAGCGGGAGTCCAGTGTACGAGCAGTACTTC
length: 15; D: -; V: TRBV5-5; J: TRBJ2-1; size: few; CDR3: CASSFETSSYNEQFF; DNA: TGTGCCAGCAGCTTTGAAACAAGCTCCTACAATGAGCAGTTCTTC
length: 17; D: -; V: TRBV2; J: TRBJ2-1; size: many; CDR3: CASSVRGPGLGDNEQFF; DNA: TGTGCCAGCAGTGTGAGGGGGCCGGGACTAGGGGACAATGAGCAGTTCTTC
length: 14; D: -; V: TRBV6-2/TRBV6-3; J: TRBJ1-5; size: many; CDR3: CASSPGWGNQPQHF; DNA: TGTGCCAGCAGCCCGGGTTGGGGCAATCAGCCCCAGCATTTT
length: 17; D: -; V: TRBV5-4; J: TRBJ2-3; size: -; CDR3: CASSVGTIRVQTDTQYF; DNA: TGTGCCAGCAGCGTCGGGACAATACGAGTTCAGACAGATACGCAGTATTTT
length: 13; D: -; V: TRBV7-9; J: TRBJ2-7; size: -; CDR3: CASSSWANGEQYF; DNA: TGTGCCAGCAGCTCGTGGGCCAACGGCGAGCAGTACTTC
length: 14; D: -; V: TRBV20-1; J: TRBJ1-1; size: few; CDR3: CSARWGAMNTEAFF; DNA: TGCAGTGCTAGATGGGGGGCGATGAACACTGAAGCTTTCTTT
length: 14; D: TRBD1; V: TRBV5-6; J: TRBJ1-5; size: -; CDR3: CASSVRGPNQPQHF; DNA: TGTGCCAGCAGCGTCAGGGGGCCCAATCAGCCCCAGCATTTT
length: 13; D: -; V: TRBV30; J: TRBJ1-5; size: few; CDR3: CAWSSKDNQPQHF; DNA: TGTGCCTGGAGTTCGAAGGACAATCAGCCCCAGCATTTT
length: 15; D: -; V: TRBV2; J: TRBJ2-2; size: many; CDR3: CASTPTSLNTGELFF; DNA: TGTGCCAGCACGCCGACCTCCCTGAACACCGGGGAGCTGTTTTTT
length: 19; D: TRBD2; V: TRBV28; J: TRBJ2-1; size: few; CDR3: CASSLKLAGGRSSYNEQFF; DNA: TGTGCCAGCAGTTTAAAACTAGCGGGAGGGCGGAGCTCCTACAATGAGCAGTTCTTC
length: 16; D: TRBD2; V: TRBV28; J: TRBJ2-5; size: -; CDR3: CASSLTAGAVQETQYF; DNA: TGTGCCAGCAGTTTGACAGCGGGAGCGGTACAAGAGACCCAGTACTTC
length: 13; D: -; V: TRBV5-1; J: TRBJ1-2; size: few; CDR3: CTSSPGQHDGYTF; DNA: TGCACCAGCAGCCCCGGACAGCACGATGGCTACACCTTC
length: 15; D: -; V: TRBV7-2; J: TRBJ2-7; size: few; CDR3: CASSPSRGKMYEQYF; DNA: TGTGCCAGCAGCCCCTCTCGGGGAAAGATGTACGAGCAGTACTTC